A selection of T cell receptor beta chains follows, all from one sample in a study of blood T cell repertoires in COVID-19. Sequencing was performed with immunoSEQ multiplex PCR; in TCRdb, only in-frame clones are kept and a portion is missing. The sample contains 100,000 to 150,000 clones, 85% of which appear only once. The sequenced material came from peripheral blood. Every receptor here comes from a woman of 80 years or more with acute or convalescent COVID-19. The CDR3 runs from the conserved cysteine through the conserved F or W. D genes are given only for firm matches. For some rows the clone size is stated as once, few or many, or as a class when expanded; others skip it.

V gene	J gene	CDR3 length	clone size	D gene	CDR3 DNA	CDR3 protein
TRBV6-1	TRBJ1-5	16	-	-	TGTGCCAGCAGTGAAGGAGTCGTCTATAGCAATCAGCCCCAGCATTTT	CASSEGVVYSNQPQHF
TRBV4-1	TRBJ2-3	19	-	TRBD2	TGCGCCAGCAGCCATCCGAGGACTAGCGGGGGGGTCTTGGCAGATACGCAGTATTTT	CASSHPRTSGGVLADTQYF
TRBV11-3	TRBJ2-2	16	-	TRBD2	TGTGCCAGCAGCTTAGTACTAGCGGAGAACACCGGGGAGCTGTTTTTT	CASSLVLAENTGELFF
TRBV18	TRBJ2-5	13	-	-	TGTGCCAGCTCACCTCAGGGAAGAGAGACCCAGTACTTC	CASSPQGRETQYF
TRBV9	TRBJ1-4	16	-	TRBD1	TGTGCCAGCAGCGACCCCCCAGGGACAGGGGGGGAAAAACTGTTTTTT	CASSDPPGTGGEKLFF
TRBV12-3/TRBV12-4	TRBJ1-5	13	-	-	TGTGCCAGCAGTTTGGGGGAGGTTCAGCCCCAGCATTTT	CASSLGEVQPQHF
TRBV2	TRBJ1-4	15	-	-	TGTGCCAGCAGTAGCCACTCAGGGTGGGATGAAAAACTGTTTTTT	CASSSHSGWDEKLFF
TRBV3-1/TRBV3-2	TRBJ2-2	14	-	TRBD1	TGTGCCAGCAGCCAGGGACAGCCGGGGCGGGAGCTGTTTTTT	CASSQGQPGRELFF
TRBV7-2	TRBJ2-3	13	-	-	TGTGCCAGCAGCTTAGTAGTTCCCGATACGCAGTATTTT	CASSLVVPDTQYF
TRBV12-5	TRBJ1-1	22	many	-	TGTGCTAGTGGTTTTTCTGGCAGGACAGACAGTTCCAGCCGCCCAAGGGACACTGAAGCTTTCTTT	CASGFSGRTDSSSRPRDTEAFF
TRBV15	TRBJ2-2	15	-	-	TGTGCCACCAGCCAGGGGCTCGGGAACACCGGGGAGCTGTTTTTT	CATSQGLGNTGELFF
TRBV11-1	TRBJ1-2	14	-	TRBD1	TGTGCCAGCAGCTACTATCAGACAGGGAATGGCTACACCTTC	CASSYYQTGNGYTF
TRBV5-1	TRBJ2-5	13	-	TRBD1	TGCGCCAGCAGCGTAAACAGGGGAGAGACCCAGTACTTC	CASSVNRGETQYF
TRBV11-1	TRBJ1-1	12	-	TRBD1	TGTGCCAGCAGCTTCGACAGGGGTGAAGCTTTCTTT	CASSFDRGEAFF
TRBV7-2	TRBJ1-2	16	-	-	TGTGCCAGCAGCTTAACTGGTTCGAGGGCTGACTATGGCTACACCTTC	CASSLTGSRADYGYTF
TRBV7-9	TRBJ1-5	16	-	TRBD1	TGTGCCAGCAGCCGGGCAGGGGGAGGTTTCAATCAGCCCCAGCATTTT	CASSRAGGGFNQPQHF
TRBV11-3	TRBJ2-2	14	-	TRBD2	TGTGCCAGCAGCTTACCGTCGGGGGGCGGGGAGCTGTTTTTT	CASSLPSGGGELFF
TRBV5-1	TRBJ2-1	15	-	TRBD2	TGCGCCAGCAGTGACAGCGGGGGTACCTACAATGAGCAGTTCTTC	CASSDSGGTYNEQFF
TRBV19	TRBJ2-3	14	-	-	TGTGCCAGTAGTAGGCGGGGCGATACAGATACGCAGTATTTT	CASSRRGDTDTQYF
TRBV7-8	TRBJ1-1	16	-	TRBD1	TGTGCCAGCAGCCCGGCAGGGGGACCAGTTAACACTGAAGCTTTCTTT	CASSPAGGPVNTEAFF
TRBV7-8	TRBJ1-2	12	once	-	TGTGCCAGCAGCTGGGACACTCTTGGCTACACCTTC	CASSWDTLGYTF
TRBV6-2/TRBV6-3	TRBJ2-1	16	-	TRBD1	TGTGCCAGCAGTTATCACCCCCCGGGACAGTCTAATGAGCAGTTCTTC	CASSYHPPGQSNEQFF
TRBV19	TRBJ2-5	16	once	-	TGTGCCAGTAGTGCCTCTCGGACTGTGATGAGGGAGACCCAGTACTTC	CASSASRTVMRETQYF
TRBV11-1	TRBJ1-6	13	once	-	TGTGCCAGCAGCTTACAACGGGGTTCACCCCTCCACTTT	CASSLQRGSPLHF
TRBV6-1	TRBJ2-3	16	-	TRBD2	TGTGCCAGCAGTGAAGTCGGGCGGGGGATAACAGATACGCAGTATTTT	CASSEVGRGITDTQYF
TRBV4-1	TRBJ1-3	16	-	-	TGCGCCAGCAGCCATGGAGGGAAGGGGACTGGAAACACCATATATTTT	CASSHGGKGTGNTIYF
TRBV2	TRBJ1-1	12	-	-	TGTGCCAGCAGTGAGGAGAAGGGAGGAGCTTTCTTT	CASSEEKGGAFF
TRBV5-4	TRBJ2-3	17	once	TRBD2	TGTGCCAGCAGGGCCCTAGCGGGGGGATCTAGCACAGATACGCAGTATTTT	CASRALAGGSSTDTQYF
TRBV19	TRBJ1-5	16	-	TRBD1	TGTGCCAGTAGACGGGGACAGGAAAGTTTGATTGGGCCCCAGCATTTT	CASRRGQESLIGPQHF
TRBV5-1	TRBJ2-1	15	-	TRBD2	TGCGCCAGCAGCTGGACTAGCTCGAGCGACAATGAGCAGTTCTTC	CASSWTSSSDNEQFF
TRBV9	TRBJ2-7	16	-	TRBD1	TGTGCCAGCAGCGTCGGGGACAGGGGTCTAACCTACGAGCAGTACTTC	CASSVGDRGLTYEQYF
TRBV5-6	TRBJ2-7	15	-	TRBD1	TGTGCCAGCAGCTTGTGGGACAGGGGAGCCTACGAGCAGTACTTC	CASSLWDRGAYEQYF
TRBV21-1	TRBJ2-5	15	-	-	TGTGCCAGCAGCGTTCCGTGGACAGGGTCGGAGACCCAGTACTTC	CASSVPWTGSETQYF
TRBV6-5	TRBJ1-2	13	few	TRBD1	TGTGCCAGCAAGCCGACAGGGCTTTATGGCTACACCTTC	CASKPTGLYGYTF
TRBV4-1	TRBJ1-5	16	-	-	TGCGCCAGCAGCCAAGTAAAGGGAGGGGTGGGTCAGCCCCAGCATTTT	CASSQVKGGVGQPQHF
TRBV11-3	TRBJ2-2	15	-	-	TGTGCCAGCAGCTTAAGGGGCCAGGGCGACGGGGAGCTGTTTTTT	CASSLRGQGDGELFF
TRBV5-4	TRBJ2-2	13	-	-	TGTGCCAGCAGCGGAACAGGGTCCGGGGAGCTGTTTTTT	CASSGTGSGELFF
TRBV5-1	TRBJ1-1	15	-	TRBD1	TGCGCCAGCAGCGGGCGGACAGGGCGACGGGCTGAAGCTTTCTTT	CASSGRTGRRAEAFF
TRBV7-2	TRBJ1-1	14	-	TRBD1	TGTGCCAGCAGCGTCCACAGGGGTGGGGGTGAAGCTTTCTTT	CASSVHRGGGEAFF
TRBV5-7	TRBJ1-1	16	-	-	TGTGCCAGCAGCCCCGGACAGCTTAGTATGAACACTGAAGCTTTCTTT	CASSPGQLSMNTEAFF
TRBV10-3	TRBJ1-2	16	once	-	TGTGCCATCAGTGAGTCACAGAGACAGAGGAACTATGGCTACACCTTC	CAISESQRQRNYGYTF
TRBV27	TRBJ1-1	13	-	-	TGTGCCAGCAGTTTATCGCGAGGGACTGAAGCTTTCTTT	CASSLSRGTEAFF
TRBV5-1	TRBJ2-5	15	-	-	TGCGCCAGCAGCTCCATTCGGGGGAGCGTTGAGACCCAGTACTTC	CASSSIRGSVETQYF
TRBV6-5	TRBJ1-2	13	-	TRBD1	TGTGCCAGCACCCGACAGGGTGGCTATGGCTACACCTTC	CASTRQGGYGYTF
TRBV3-1/TRBV3-2	TRBJ1-2	14	once	-	TGTGCCAGCAGCCAAGGGGCCGAAGGGGCCGGCTACACCTTC	CASSQGAEGAGYTF
TRBV2	TRBJ1-5	15	-	-	TGTGCCAGCAGGGCGCGGACAGATAGCAATCAGCCCCAGCATTTT	CASRARTDSNQPQHF
TRBV7-9	TRBJ1-4	16	-	-	TGTGCCAGCAGCTTAGCAAGGGACTGGAGTAATGAAAAACTGTTTTTT	CASSLARDWSNEKLFF
TRBV7-8	TRBJ1-3	15	-	-	TGTGCCAGCAGCTTACAGGGTTTGTCGGGAAACACCATATATTTT	CASSLQGLSGNTIYF